This TCR beta chain was documented in a study of blood T cell repertoires in COVID-19. Background on the study: Acute-phase and convalescent COVID-19 samples originated in the United States, Italy and Spain. PBMCs, B-cell-depleted T cells, or T cells were the source of the cDNA or gDNA that made up the material.

The CDR3 is 13 amino acids. CDR1 and CDR2 (germline): WNHNN, SYGVQD (reference sequence). V lost 5 bases, J lost 3 bases, and 10 bases lay in between. Per the original methods: Amplification with reference gene primers provided the estimates of nucleated cell counts. The data were produced by immunoSEQ multiplex PCR, yet TCRdb's version contains in-frame clones alone and is incomplete. D and trimming were read from the DNA, whereas the V and J calls and clone size are those reported in that table. Of approximately 90,000 clones listed, around 82% are singletons. The receptor was derived from an elderly woman with acute or convalescent COVID-19. The specimen was peripheral blood. The rearrangement uses TRBV10-1 and TRBJ1-1; D is ambiguous. The CDR3 DNA sequence: TGCGCCAGCAGTAGAGGGCGGGACACTGAAGCTTTCTTT. Amino acid sequence: CASSRGRDTEAFF.